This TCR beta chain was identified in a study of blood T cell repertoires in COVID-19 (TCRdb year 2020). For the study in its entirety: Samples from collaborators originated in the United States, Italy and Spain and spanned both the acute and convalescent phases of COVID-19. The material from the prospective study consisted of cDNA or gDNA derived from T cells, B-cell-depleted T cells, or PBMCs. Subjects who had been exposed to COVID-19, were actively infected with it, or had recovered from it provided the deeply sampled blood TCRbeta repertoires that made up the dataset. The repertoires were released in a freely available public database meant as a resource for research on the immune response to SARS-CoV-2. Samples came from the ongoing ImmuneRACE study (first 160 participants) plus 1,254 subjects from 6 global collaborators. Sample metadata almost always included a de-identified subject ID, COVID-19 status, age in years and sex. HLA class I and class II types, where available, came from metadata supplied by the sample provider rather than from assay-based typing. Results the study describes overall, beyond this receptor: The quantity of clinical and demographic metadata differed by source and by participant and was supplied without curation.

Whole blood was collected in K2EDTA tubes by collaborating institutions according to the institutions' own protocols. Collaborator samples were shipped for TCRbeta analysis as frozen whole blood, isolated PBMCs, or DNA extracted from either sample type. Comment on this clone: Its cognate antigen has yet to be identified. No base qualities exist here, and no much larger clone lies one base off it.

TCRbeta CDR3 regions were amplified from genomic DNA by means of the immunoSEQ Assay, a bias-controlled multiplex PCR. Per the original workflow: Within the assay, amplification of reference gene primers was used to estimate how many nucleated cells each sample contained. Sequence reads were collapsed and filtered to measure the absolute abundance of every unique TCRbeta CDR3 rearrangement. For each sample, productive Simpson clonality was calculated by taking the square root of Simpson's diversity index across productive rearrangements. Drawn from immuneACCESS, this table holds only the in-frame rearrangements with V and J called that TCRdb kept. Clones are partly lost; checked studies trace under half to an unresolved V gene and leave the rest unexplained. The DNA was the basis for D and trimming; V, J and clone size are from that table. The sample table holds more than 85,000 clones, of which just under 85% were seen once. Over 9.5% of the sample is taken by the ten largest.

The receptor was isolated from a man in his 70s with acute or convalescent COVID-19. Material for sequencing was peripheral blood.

The DNA is TGTGCCAGCAGCACCCGGAGCTCTGGAAACACCATATATTTT. This gives the protein CASSTRSSGNTIYF. The chain couples TRBV7-8 to TRBJ1-3; there is no confident call for the D gene. CDR1 and CDR2, per the germline V gene, are SGHVS and FQNEAQ. The CDR3 holds 14 amino acids from the cysteine to the phenylalanine. The read is trimmed to its CDR3 DNA, 42 bases read in frame from base 1. V drops 5 bases and J drops 0 bases, leaving 8 bases in between.